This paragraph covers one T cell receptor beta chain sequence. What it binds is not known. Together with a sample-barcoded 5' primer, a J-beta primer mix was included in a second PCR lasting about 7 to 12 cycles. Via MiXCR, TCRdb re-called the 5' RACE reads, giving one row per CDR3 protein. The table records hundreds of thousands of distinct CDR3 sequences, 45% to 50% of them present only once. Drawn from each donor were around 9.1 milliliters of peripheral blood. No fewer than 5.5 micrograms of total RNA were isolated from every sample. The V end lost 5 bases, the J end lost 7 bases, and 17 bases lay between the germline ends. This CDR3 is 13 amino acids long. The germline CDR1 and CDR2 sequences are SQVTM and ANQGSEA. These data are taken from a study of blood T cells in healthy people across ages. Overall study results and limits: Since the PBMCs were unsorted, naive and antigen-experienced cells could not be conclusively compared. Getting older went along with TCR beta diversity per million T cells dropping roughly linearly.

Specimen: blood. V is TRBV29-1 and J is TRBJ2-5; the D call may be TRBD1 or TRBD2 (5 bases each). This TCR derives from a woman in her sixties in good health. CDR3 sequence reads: CSVKGRLQGTQYF. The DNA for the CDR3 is TGCAGCGTTAAGGGGAGACTGCAGGGGACCCAGTACTTC.